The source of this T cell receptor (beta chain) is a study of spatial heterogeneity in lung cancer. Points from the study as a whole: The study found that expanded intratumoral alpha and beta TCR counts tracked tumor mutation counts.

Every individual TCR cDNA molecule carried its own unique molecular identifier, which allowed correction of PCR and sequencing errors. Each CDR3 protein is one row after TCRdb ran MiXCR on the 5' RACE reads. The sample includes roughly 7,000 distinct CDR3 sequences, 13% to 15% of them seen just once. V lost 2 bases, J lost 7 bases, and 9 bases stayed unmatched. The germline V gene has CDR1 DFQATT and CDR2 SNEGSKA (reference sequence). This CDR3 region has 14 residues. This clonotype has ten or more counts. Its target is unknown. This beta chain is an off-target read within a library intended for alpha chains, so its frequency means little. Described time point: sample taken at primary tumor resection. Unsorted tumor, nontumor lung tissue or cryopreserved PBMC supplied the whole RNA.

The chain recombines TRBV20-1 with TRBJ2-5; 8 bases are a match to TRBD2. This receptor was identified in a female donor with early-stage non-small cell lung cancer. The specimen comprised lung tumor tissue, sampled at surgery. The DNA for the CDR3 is TGCAGTGCTAGACCCCCCGGGGGGGCTGGGACCCAGTACTTC. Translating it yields CSARPPGGAGTQYF.